Listed below are T cell receptor beta chains from one sample, sequenced in a study of vaccination effects on CD4 cells after COVID-19. Their antigen targets remain unknown. Method: immunoSEQ multiplex PCR; TCRdb's copy keeps in-frame clones and lacks some. The table has 50,000 to 65,000 clones, about four fifths seen once. This sample comprised CD4+ T cells from PBMCs cultured with HCoV-229E spike peptides, obtained before COVID-19 vaccination. These receptors were taken from a human donor who received a COVID-19 vaccine. The CDR3 runs from the conserved cysteine through the conserved F or W. A D gene is named only where the DNA matches it firmly.

TRBJ2-1 TRBV14 . CASSPTVYNEQFF
TRBJ1-1 TRBV2 TRBD1 CASGGDRGAGVRVTEAFF
TRBJ1-1 TRBV2 . CASSGNRVNTEAFF
TRBJ1-3 TRBV24-1 . CATSDPRSPVNTIYF
TRBJ2-2 TRBV2 TRBD1 CASKTGTGNTGELFF
TRBJ2-1 TRBV29-1 TRBD2 CSVNGERGHEQFF
TRBJ2-5 TRBV18 TRBD1 CASSPGTEGTQYF
TRBJ2-3 TRBV9 . CASSSQGRDTQYF
TRBJ2-2 TRBV15 TRBD2 CATSIRRVISGDGTGELFF
TRBJ2-5 TRBV20-1 . CSAKVRETQYF
TRBJ2-1 TRBV5-1 TRBD2 CASSRGTTSGVYEQFF
TRBJ2-5 TRBV3-1/TRBV3-2 . CASSQDRAWETQYF
TRBJ2-5 TRBV5-6 TRBD1 CASSLTGGPQETQYF
TRBJ2-2 TRBV7-3 TRBD1 CASSSTGAGELFF
TRBJ2-4 TRBV9 . CASSVGVAKNIQYF
TRBJ1-3 TRBV28 . CASSLPYREVSFQSGNTIYF
TRBJ1-2 TRBV5-4 TRBD1 CASSLDRGFGGYTF
TRBJ2-3 TRBV24-1 . CATSDRRSTDTQYF
TRBJ1-1 TRBV7-3 . CASSLEQGRNTEAFF
TRBJ1-1 TRBV29-1 . CSVQSAGGSTEAFF
TRBJ2-1 TRBV9 TRBD2 CASSRGTSGEVEQFF
TRBJ1-1 TRBV7-8 . CASSQTANTEAFF
TRBJ2-1 TRBV6-5 . CASSWGGVQFF
TRBJ1-6 TRBV5-4 . CASSVDILNSPLHF
TRBJ1-6 TRBV6-6 . CASIADLYGSPLHF
TRBJ2-3 TRBV3-1/TRBV3-2 TRBD1 CASSQDLGQGGPDTQYF
TRBJ1-2 TRBV19 . CASRYPGSQLYGYTF
TRBJ1-5 TRBV10-1 . CASSEEGYQPQHF
TRBJ2-5 TRBV28 . CASTRTGTQQTQYF